The 3 T cell receptor beta chains below all came from one sample that was sequenced in a study of cytomegalovirus exposure and HLA in healthy donors (dated by TCRdb to 2016 to 2017). Library preparation used the immunoSEQ multiplex PCR assay. A mixture of 60 forward primers for TCR Vbeta segments and 13 reverse primers for TCR Jbeta segments was used in the multiplex PCR. This is the immuneACCESS table as TCRdb keeps it, with only in-frame sequences that have V and J called. A part of the clones is gone; compared with another copy, unresolved V genes explain less than half, and the rest is unexplained. In this sample the table shows roughly 100,000 clones, more than 60% of which occur a single time. The ten largest clones add up to roughly 9.2% of the sample. The specimen was PBMCs. Every receptor here comes from a woman aged 40 to 50 in good health and CMV-seropositive.

The J gene is TRBJ1-2, the V gene TRBV15; D gene ambiguous. CDR1 LNHNV and CDR2 YYDKDF come from the germline V gene (reference sequence). The ends were cut back, 1 base at V and 0 bases at J, with 24 bases in the middle. The CDR3 spans 20 residues. The CDR3 nucleotides read TGTGCCACCAGCAGAGGAACCGCAATAAGAACGGCAGGCCCTAACTATGGCTACACCTTC. Residues: CATSRGTAIRTAGPNYGYTF.

The chain combines TRBV6-4 with TRBJ2-3, with TRBD2 as a possible D gene (6 bases). The CDR3 is 15 residues long. V shed 3 bases and J shed 2 bases, with 12 bases lying between them. Germline V lookup: CDR1 MRHNA, CDR2 SNTAGT. CDR3 in DNA: TGTGCCAGCAGTGAAACGCGGGGCCCCACAGATACGCAGTATTTT. This sequence encodes CASSETRGPTDTQYF.

J is TRBJ2-7 and V is TRBV5-1, with 12 bases lining up with TRBD2. The length of the CDR3 is 16 residues. Germline values: CDR1 SGHRS, CDR2 YFSETQ. J gave up 2 bases and V 2 bases, and 5 bases lay outside the gene matches. CDR3 amino acids: CASSFGLAGRPYEQYF. The CDR3 nucleotides are TGCGCCAGCAGCTTCGGACTAGCGGGAAGACCCTACGAGCAGTACTTC.